Presented here are 15 T cell receptor beta chains from one specimen sequenced in a study of CD8+ T cells in alopecia areata. CD4, CD8alpha, NKG2D, NKG2ACE and other markers were used to sort pooled cutaneous lymph node cells. The sequencing template was cDNA reverse transcribed from extracted RNA. Only in-frame clones appear in the TCRdb table, and some are missing; sequencing was by immunoSEQ multiplex PCR. The sample is made up of about 19,000 clones, none counted only once. The source material was CD8+ T cells sorted from a lymph node. Receptors were obtained from a C3H/HeJ mouse with alopecia areata. MHC haplotype: H2-k.

Remarks on this clone: Gene names are mouse gene names. The CDR3 bases that were read are TGTGCCAGCAGCCTAGAGGGGAGGGAT. Protein product: CASSLEGRD. The entire CDR3 is CASSLEGRDEQYF. The V and J genes are TRBV5 and TRBJ2-7; tentative D call: TRBD1 (5 bases). The CDR3 is cut off 4 residues early in the read; its end comes from the germline J gene. CDR1 and CDR2 from the germline V gene are LGHNA and YNLKQL (reference sequence). The CDR3 loop spans 13 amino acids.

This clone showed up just a few times. The genes and germline here are from mouse. Read sequence stops 4 residues before the CDR3 end, and the germline J gene provides the missing end. The chain employs TRBV16 and TRBJ2-1; 9 positions match TRBD2. The CDR3 sequence is 16 residues long. From germline, CDR1 is SGHSA and CDR2 FRNQAP. The ends lost 1 base at V and 2 bases at J; junction bases unmatched: 3. The CDR3 sequence: CASSLGLGADYAEQFF. The CDR3 DNA, read in part, is TGTGCAAGCAGCTTAGGACTGGGGGCGGACTATGCT.

As to this clone: The gene symbols are mouse symbols. Read sequence stops 4 residues before the CDR3 end, and the germline J gene provides the missing end. The J gene is TRBJ2-1, the V gene TRBV29; 7 nucleotides align to TRBD2. Germline V lookup: CDR1 MSHET, CDR2 SYDVDS. The CDR3 extends over 17 amino acids. The V and J ends lost 2 bases and 0 bases, in that order; junction bases with no gene match: 7. The covered CDR3 bases are TGTGCTAGCAGTTTAGTCCCGCTGGGGGATAACTATGCT. Its translation is CASSLVPLGDNYA. The entire CDR3 protein reads CASSLVPLGDNYAEQFF.

Remarks on this clone: Gene names are the mouse ones. The read is 4 residues too short to cover the CDR3 end, so that end is filled in from the germline J gene. The chain employs TRBV19 and TRBJ1-1, with D perhaps TRBD1 (5 bases). Per the germline V gene, CDR1 is FNHDT and CDR2 is SITEND (reference sequence). CDR3 length: 12 residues. The covered CDR3 bases are TGTGCCAGCAGTGCCAGGGTGACA. It specifies CASSARVT. The CDR3 in its entirety is CASSARVTEVFF.

This clone was detected only a few times. Gene names and germline match the mouse. The read falls 4 residues short of the CDR3 end, and the missing part is taken from the germline J gene. The chain recombines TRBV1 with TRBJ2-5; 10 bases line up with TRBD2. The CDR3 is 14 amino acids. CDR1 is NSQYPW and CDR2 is LRSPGD in the germline V gene (reference sequence). The CDR3 loop reads CTCSTGTGEDTQYF. The sequenced CDR3 bases are TGCACCTGCAGTACCGGGACTGGGGAAGAC.

This clone has only a few counts. Genes and germline are mouse. The CDR3 end is not reached by the read, which stops 4 residues before it; the germline J gene fills it in. The rearrangement links TRBV13-3 to TRBJ2-5, with TRBD2 matching over 11 bases. The germline gives CDR1 NNHDY, CDR2 SYVADS. The CDR3 length is 16 residues. After removal of 0 bases from V and 1 base from J, the junction contained 1 base not matched to a gene. CDR3 sequence: CASSDGDWGYQDTQYF. The CDR3 bases that were read are TGTGCCAGCAGTGATGGGGACTGGGGGTACCAAGAC.

As for this clone: Mouse names are used for the genes. Read data end 4 residues before the CDR3 end; the end is taken from the germline J gene. The chain is built from TRBV19 and TRBJ2-3; TRBD2 matches 7 bases. The ends lost 5 bases at V and 0 bases at J; junction bases unmatched: 3. This CDR3 has 14 residues. Looked up from germline, CDR1 is FNHDT and CDR2 is SITEND (reference sequence). The chain's CDR3 is CASRLTGSAETLYF. The DNA read from the CDR3 is TGTGCCAGCAGGTTGACTGGGAGTGCAGAA.

Details on this clone: The genes are named according to mouse. With the read ending 4 residues before the CDR3 end, the germline J gene is used to fill in that end. The chain joins TRBV13-2 to TRBJ2-7, with 9 nucleotides matching TRBD2. The CDR3 is 14 residues long. V lost 1 base, J lost 3 bases, and 2 bases stayed unmatched. Germline CDR1 NNHNN, CDR2 SYGAGS (reference sequence). CDR3 in amino acids: CASGDLGGIYEQYF. The sequenced CDR3 bases are TGTGCCAGCGGTGATCTGGGGGGGATCTAT.

In this sample, this clone turned up a few times. The genes and germline here are from mouse. The read ends 4 residues before the CDR3 terminus; that terminus is restored from the germline J gene. This chain uses TRBV1 with TRBJ2-4; 9 nucleotides match TRBD1. The ends lost 3 bases at V and 0 bases at J; junction bases unmatched: 4. Looked up from germline, CDR1 is NSQYPW and CDR2 is LRSPGD (reference sequence). CDR3 length: 16 amino acids. The covered CDR3 bases are TGCACCTGCAGTGCCGGGACAGGGAAAAGTCAAAAC. Encoded protein: CTCSAGTGKSQN. The whole CDR3 protein reads CTCSAGTGKSQNTLYF.

In this sample, this clone turned up a few times. Genes and germline come from the mouse. The CDR3 end lies 4 residues beyond the end of the read and is filled in from the germline J gene. V and J are TRBV19 and TRBJ2-5; the match to TRBD1 covers 7 bases. The germline V gene has CDR1 FNHDT and CDR2 SITEND (reference sequence). This CDR3 spans 14 amino acids. Incomplete CDR3 DNA: TGTGCCAGCACCCCACAGGGGATGGCGGAC. It yields the protein CASTPQGMAD. The CDR3 in its entirety is CASTPQGMADTQYF. The full variable domain, completed using reference TRBV19 and TRBJ2-5, is GGIITQTPKFLIGQEGQKLTLKCQQNFNHDTMYWYRQDSGKGLRLIYYSITENDLQKGDLSEGYDASREKKSSFSLTVTSAQKNEMAVFLCASTPQGMADTQYFGPGTRLLVL.

With respect to this clone: The listed genes are named as in mouse. The missing CDR3 end, 4 residues past where the read stops, is filled in from the germline J gene. The genes are TRBV13-2 and TRBJ2-3, with 7 positions matching TRBD1. The CDR3 totals 14 residues. Germline CDR1 reads NNHNN; CDR2 reads SYGAGS (reference sequence). Trimming removed 3 bases from V and 1 base from J; junction bases left unmatched: 2. This CDR3 reads CASGAQGGAETLYF. CDR3 DNA, as far as it was read: TGTGCCAGCGGTGCGCAGGGGGGTGCAGAA.

As to this clone: The listed genes are named as in mouse. The read gets to within 4 residues of the CDR3 end, and the germline J gene fills in the rest. The chain employs TRBV5 and TRBJ2-1; D possibly corresponds to TRBD2 (5 bases). Trimming took 0 bases from V and 3 from J, leaving 9 bases between them. The CDR3 has 15 residues. Germline assignment: CDR1 LGHNA and CDR2 YNLKQL (reference sequence). CDR3 residues: CASSQDAGSYAEQFF. Partial CDR3 DNA: TGTGCCAGCAGCCAAGATGCTGGGAGCTATGCT.

This clone was counted a few times. Gene names are the mouse ones. The CDR3 goes on 4 residues after the read ends, and that part is filled in from the germline J gene. J is TRBJ1-4 and V is TRBV13-1; D ambiguous. The V and J ends lost 2 bases and 0 bases respectively, with 5 bases between them. The germline V gene has CDR1 NSHNY and CDR2 SYGAGN. The CDR3 spans 14 residues. The CDR3 reads CASSEQISNERLFF. The CDR3 DNA, read in part, is TGTGCCAGCAGTGAACAAATTTCCAACGAA. The variable domain in full, with the rest retrieved from reference TRBV13-1 and TRBJ1-4, is EAAVTQSPRNKVTVTGGNVTLSCRQTNSHNYMYWYRQDTGHGLRLIHYSYGAGNLRIGDVPDGYKATRTTQEDFFLLLELASPSQTSLYFCASSEQISNERLFFGHGTKLSVL.

Ten or more counts support this clone. The gene symbols are mouse symbols. Coverage ceases 4 residues before the CDR3 finishes, and the germline J gene fills in the end. The chain couples TRBV1 to TRBJ1-4, with D possibly TRBD1 on 6 matching bases. The CDR3 loop spans 14 amino acids. V was pared by 3 bases and J by 4 bases, with 9 bases between. Germline values: CDR1 NSQYPW, CDR2 LRSPGD (reference sequence). The CDR3 DNA, read in part, is TGCACCTGCAGTGCCGGGACAAACAACGAA. Translation: CTCSAGTNNE. The whole CDR3 sequence reads CTCSAGTNNERLFF.

This clone was detected only a few times. Mouse names are used for the genes. With the read ending 4 residues before the CDR3 end, the germline J gene is used to fill in that end. J is TRBJ2-3 and V is TRBV16; TRBD2 agrees at 7 bases. The CDR3 extends over 15 amino acids. With V trimmed by 0 bases and J by 1 base, 1 base remained unmatched. Germline V gives CDR1 SGHSA, CDR2 FRNQAP. Partial CDR3 DNA: TGTGCAAGCAGCTTAGATACTGGGGGTGCAGAA. The encoded protein is CASSLDTGGAE. The complete CDR3 reads CASSLDTGGAETLYF.